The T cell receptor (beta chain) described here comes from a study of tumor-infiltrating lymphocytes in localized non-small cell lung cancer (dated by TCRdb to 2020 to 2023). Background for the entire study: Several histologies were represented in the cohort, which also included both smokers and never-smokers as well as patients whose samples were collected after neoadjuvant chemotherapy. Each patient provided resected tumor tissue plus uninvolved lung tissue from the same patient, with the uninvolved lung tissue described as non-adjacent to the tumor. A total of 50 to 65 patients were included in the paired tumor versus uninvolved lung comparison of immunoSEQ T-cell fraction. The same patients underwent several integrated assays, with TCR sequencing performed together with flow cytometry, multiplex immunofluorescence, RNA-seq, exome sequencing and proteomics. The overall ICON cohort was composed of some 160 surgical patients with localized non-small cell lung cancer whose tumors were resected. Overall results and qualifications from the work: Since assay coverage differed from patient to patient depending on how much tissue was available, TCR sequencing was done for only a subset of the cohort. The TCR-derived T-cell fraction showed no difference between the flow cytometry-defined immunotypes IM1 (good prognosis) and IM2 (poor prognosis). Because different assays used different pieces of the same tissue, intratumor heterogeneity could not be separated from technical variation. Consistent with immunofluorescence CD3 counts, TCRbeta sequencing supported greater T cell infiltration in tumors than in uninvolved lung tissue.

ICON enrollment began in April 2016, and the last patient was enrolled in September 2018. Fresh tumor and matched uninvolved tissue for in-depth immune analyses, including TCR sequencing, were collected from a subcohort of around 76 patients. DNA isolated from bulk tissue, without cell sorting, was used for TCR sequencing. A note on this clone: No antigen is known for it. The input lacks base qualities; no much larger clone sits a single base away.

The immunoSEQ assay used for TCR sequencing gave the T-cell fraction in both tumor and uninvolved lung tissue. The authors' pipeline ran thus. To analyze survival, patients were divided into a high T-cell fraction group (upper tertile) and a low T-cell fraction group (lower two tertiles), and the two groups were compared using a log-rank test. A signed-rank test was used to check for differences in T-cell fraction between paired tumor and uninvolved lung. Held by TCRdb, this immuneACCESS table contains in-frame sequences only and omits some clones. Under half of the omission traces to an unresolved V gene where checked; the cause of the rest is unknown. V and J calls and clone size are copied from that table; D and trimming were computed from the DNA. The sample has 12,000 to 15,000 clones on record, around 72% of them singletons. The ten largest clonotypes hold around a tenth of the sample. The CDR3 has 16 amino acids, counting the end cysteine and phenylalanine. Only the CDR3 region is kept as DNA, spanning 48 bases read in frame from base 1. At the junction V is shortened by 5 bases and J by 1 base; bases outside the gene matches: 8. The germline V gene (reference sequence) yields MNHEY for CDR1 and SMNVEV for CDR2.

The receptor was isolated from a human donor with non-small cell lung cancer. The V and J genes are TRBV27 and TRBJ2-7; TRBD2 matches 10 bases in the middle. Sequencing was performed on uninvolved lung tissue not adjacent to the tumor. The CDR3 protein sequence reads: CASSPYLAGDSYEQYF. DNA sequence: TGTGCCAGCAGTCCGTATCTAGCGGGGGATTCCTACGAGCAGTACTTC.